The clone carrying this T cell receptor beta chain was detected ten times or more. Antigen specificity is unknown. Trimming removed 4 bases from V and 3 bases from J, with 7 bases in between. Germline CDR1 reads MNHEY; CDR2 reads SVGEGT. This CDR3 has 12 amino acids. The data derive from a study of CD8 T cells in ankylosing spondylitis. TCRdb redid the calling of the 5' RACE reads with MiXCR, one entry per CDR3 protein. The table shows 450,000 to 550,000 distinct CDR3 sequences, with approximately 5% occurring only once. Study results and caveats: Characteristic, it appeared, of ankylosing spondylitis blood was a TCR beta motif of eight highly homologous variants. Matched ankylosing spondylitis synovial fluid reportedly showed significant enrichment of disease-linked clones.

The sample consisted of blood, either unsorted or a sorted T cell fraction (not recorded which). The clonotype originates from a male donor with ankylosing spondylitis. V usage is TRBV6-2 or TRBV6-3 and J usage is TRBJ2-7; D is uncertain. CDR3 bases: TGTGCCAGCAGTTCCCAGGACTACGAGCAGTACTTC. Encoded protein: CASSSQDYEQYF.